Detailed here is one TCR beta chain. The antigen remains undetermined. The data are from a study of vaccination effects on CD4 cells after COVID-19. Study overall: Participants received two doses of either the BNT162b2 or mRNA-1273 vaccine.

The ViraFEST assay expanded antigen-specific CD4+ T cells with viral peptide pools before sequencing. A 10-day culture period preceded the isolation of CD4+ T cells. Fresh IL-2-containing medium replaced half the medium on days 3 and 7. Germline V gene data show CDR1 as SGHRS and CDR2 as YFSETQ. The ends were cut back, 0 bases at V and 2 bases at J, with 5 bases in the middle. There are 13 residues in the CDR3. Assay: immunoSEQ multiplex PCR; the TCRdb copy retains only in-frame clones and omits some. This table holds more than 50,000 clones, 81% found once. The receptor comes from a human donor who received a COVID-19 vaccine. The material was CD4+ T cells from PBMCs cultured with HCoV-229E spike peptides, obtained before COVID-19 vaccination. The rearrangement uses TRBV5-1 and TRBJ1-2, with unresolved D. The CDR3 loop is CASSLEKNYGYTF. CDR3 DNA: TGCGCCAGCAGCTTGGAGAAGAACTATGGCTACACCTTC.